A single sample gave rise to the 31 T cell receptor beta chains below, sequenced in a study of shared clonotypes between healthy human individuals (dated by TCRdb to 2020 to 2022). Libraries came from the immunoSEQ multiplex PCR assay. TCRdb's version of the immuneACCESS table is confined to in-frame rearrangements and falls short of the full clone set. An unresolved V gene accounts for under half of the shortfall where checked; the remainder is of unknown origin. For this sample the table gives 1,100,000 or so clones, of which 78% were detected only once. Of the sample, about 0.52% falls within the top ten clones. The sequenced material came from memory CD4+ T cells from PBMCs. The sample's cell subset or site, from its label and the paper: CD45RA-negative fraction. The receptors stem from a man between 18 and 35 years old in good health. Some clones in this sample may be carry-over from other donors' samples.

This chain uses TRBV6-1 with TRBJ1-1, with D perhaps TRBD1 (5 bases). CDR1 MNHNS and CDR2 SASEGT come from the germline V gene. V was pared by 6 bases and J by 7 bases, with 15 bases between. The CDR3 consists of 13 residues. CDR3 loop: CASRKTDSSEAFF. CDR3 DNA: TGTGCCAGCAGGAAGACAGATTCGAGTGAAGCTTTCTTT.

The sample holds a few counts of this clone. The V call is TRBV20-1, the J call TRBJ2-5; D is uncertain. CDR3 length equals 11 residues. Germline loops: CDR1 DFQATT, CDR2 SNEGSKA (reference sequence). V lost 7 bases and J 2 bases, leaving 8 bases between the germline ends. The CDR3 loop is CSVRRQETQYF. The CDR3 nucleotides read TGCAGTGTAAGGAGACAAGAGACCCAGTACTTC.

This chain uses TRBV11-3 with TRBJ2-2; D is possibly TRBD1 or TRBD2 (6 bases each). The V gene lost 5 bases and the J gene lost 5 bases, with 18 bases spanning the gap. The CDR3 sequence is 16 residues long. The germline V gene encodes CDR1 SGHNT and CDR2 YENEEA. CDR3 sequence reads: CASSRGGGGRTGELFF. The CDR3 nucleotides read TGTGCCAGCAGCCGTGGAGGGGGAGGACGGACCGGGGAGCTGTTTTTT.

The V and J genes are TRBV19 and TRBJ1-5, with D maybe TRBD1 (5 bases). CDR1 and CDR2 (germline): LNHDA, SQIVND (reference sequence). The CDR3 consists of 16 residues. Trimming removed 4 bases from V and 0 bases from J, with 13 bases in between. CDR3 residues: CASSKQGGASNQPQHF. The CDR3 nucleotides are TGTGCCAGTAGTAAGCAGGGTGGAGCTAGCAATCAGCCCCAGCATTTT.

This chain joins TRBV9 and TRBJ2-7, with 11 bases that match TRBD1. V lost 4 bases to trimming and J lost 6 bases; unmatched junction nucleotides: 6. The CDR3 runs 14 residues. Germline V CDR1 and CDR2: SGDLS, YYNGEE. In DNA form, the CDR3 reads TGTGCCAGCAGCCCCCGGACAGGGGGCCTCGAGCAGTACTTC. This gives the protein CASSPRTGGLEQYF.

The chain links TRBV6-1 to TRBJ1-3; a weak D match, TRBD1 (6 bases). Trimming left V 3 bases short and J 4 bases short, with 19 bases between. The CDR3 consists of 17 residues. Per germline, CDR1 MNHNS and CDR2 SASEGT. DNA of the CDR3: TGTGCCAGCAGTGAGGGCAGGCAAAGGGGGATCGGAAACACCATATATTTT. Translating it yields CASSEGRQRGIGNTIYF.

V and J are TRBV30 and TRBJ2-7; TRBD1 aligns across 9 bases. From germline, CDR1 is GTSNPN and CDR2 SVGIG (reference sequence). The J segment lost 3 bases and the V segment lost 1 base, leaving 7 bases of the junction unmatched. This CDR3 is 15 amino acids long. CDR3: CAWSAPGQGFYEQYF. In DNA form, the CDR3 reads TGTGCCTGGAGTGCGCCGGGACAGGGCTTCTACGAGCAGTACTTC.

The chain recombines TRBV4-2 with TRBJ2-3; D gene ambiguous. Per germline, CDR1 LGHNA and CDR2 YNFKEQ. The CDR3 runs 16 residues. Trimming pared 4 bases from V and 0 bases from J, leaving 14 bases between. Written as DNA, the CDR3 is TGTGCCAGCAGCCTAAGGACCCTATCTAGCACAGATACGCAGTATTTT. Its translation: CASSLRTLSSTDTQYF.

There are a few counts of this clone. The rearrangement links TRBV7-2 to TRBJ2-1; D possibly corresponds to TRBD2 (6 bases). Germline loops: CDR1 SGHTA, CDR2 FQGNSA. There are 13 residues in the CDR3. V was clipped by 4 bases and J by 15 bases, with 19 bases between them. CDR3 nucleotides: TGTGCCAGCAGCTCCCGCGGGGCCGTGCATAGGTTCTTC. It encodes CASSSRGAVHRFF.

This chain links TRBV21-1 with TRBJ2-7; the table's TRBD1 call for D was not verified on the DNA. TRBV21-1 is a recognized pseudogene. This CDR3 has 12 amino acids. The CDR3 reads CASSRGGHEQYF. CDR3 nucleotides: TGTGCCAGCAGCAGAGGGGGCCACGAGCAGTACTTC.

This chain connects TRBV28 to TRBJ1-1, with 10 bases lining up with TRBD1. Germline V gene data show CDR1 as MDHEN and CDR2 as SYDVKM. The trim removed 4 bases at V and 10 bases at J, leaving 12 bases unmatched. This CDR3 is 15 amino acids long. This CDR3 is CASSSPGTGVGGAFF. DNA of the CDR3: TGTGCCAGCAGTTCACCCGGGACAGGGGTAGGGGGAGCTTTCTTT.

The J gene is TRBJ2-1, the V gene TRBV30; 11 bases align to TRBD2. J lost 4 bases, V lost 4 bases, and 3 bases had no gene match. CDR3 size: 14 residues. Looked up from germline, CDR1 is GTSNPN and CDR2 is SVGIG (reference sequence). CDR3 in DNA: TGTGCCTGGATGGGGACTAGCGGATACAATGAGCAGTTCTTC. It is translated as CAWMGTSGYNEQFF.

This chain connects TRBV5-1 to TRBJ2-7; weak D call: TRBD1 (6 bases). The CDR3 is 14 residues long. The germline V gene has CDR1 SGHRS and CDR2 YFSETQ. V was clipped by 2 bases and J by 2 bases, with 11 bases between them. This CDR3 is CASSLDRPAYEQYF. DNA of the CDR3: TGCGCCAGCAGCTTAGACAGGCCTGCCTACGAGCAGTACTTC.

As to this clone: The same CDR3 arises from other DNA sequences in this sample as well. The V call is TRBV6-5, the J call TRBJ2-7; D call uncertain. There are 11 residues in the CDR3. V shed 6 bases and J shed 4 bases, with 7 bases lying between them. CDR1 and CDR2 from the germline V gene are MNHEY and SVGAGI. CDR3: CASRHRYEQYF. CDR3 coding DNA: TGTGCCAGCAGGCACAGATACGAGCAGTACTTC.

There are a few counts of this clone. Other DNA sequences in this specimen translate into the identical CDR3. The DNA for the CDR3 is TGTGCCAGCAGCTTGAACACTGAAGCTTTCTTT. Translated, it gives CASSLNTEAFF. The chain joins TRBV5-6 to TRBJ1-1; D is uncertain. The ends were cut back, 1 base at V and 2 bases at J, with 0 bases in the middle. Germline assignment: CDR1 SGHDT and CDR2 YYEEEE. This CDR3 is built from 11 residues.

The chain is built from TRBV6-1 and TRBJ2-1, with a possible D match to TRBD1 (5 bases). V shed 7 bases and J shed 4 bases, with 14 bases lying between them. The CDR3 is 14 residues long. Germline CDR1 reads MNHNS; CDR2 reads SASEGT. Written as DNA, the CDR3 is TGTGCCAGCATTGGCAGGGATCTTTACAATGAGCAGTTCTTC. It codes for CASIGRDLYNEQFF.

The chain is built from TRBV11-2 and TRBJ1-2; 7 bases line up with TRBD1. The CDR3 loop spans 15 amino acids. The J segment lost 4 bases and the V segment lost 2 bases, leaving 7 bases of the junction unmatched. Germline lookup yields CDR1 SGHAT and CDR2 FQNNGV. CDR3 amino acids: CASSLFPGQSYGYTF. In DNA, the CDR3 is TGTGCCAGCAGCTTATTCCCGGGACAGAGCTATGGCTACACCTTC.

Only a few counts were recorded for this clone. The chain joins TRBV9 to TRBJ2-2, with 8 nucleotides matching TRBD1. J lost 4 bases, V lost 0 bases, and 2 bases had no gene match. The V gene's germline CDR1 is SGDLS and CDR2 YYNGEE. The CDR3 has 15 residues. For the CDR3, the DNA is TGTGCCAGCAGCGTAGCTGGACAGGGCACCGGGGAGCTGTTTTTT. Its translation is CASSVAGQGTGELFF.

The count of this clone is one. The chain has TRBV2 and TRBJ2-3; maybe TRBD2 (5 bases). There are 15 residues in the CDR3. V was trimmed by 2 bases and J by 0 bases, leaving 9 bases between them. Germline V CDR1 and CDR2: SNHLY, FYNNEI. CDR3 DNA sequence: TGTGCCAGCAGTGAAAAAGGCGGGAGCACAGATACGCAGTATTTT. Encoded protein: CASSEKGGSTDTQYF.

This clone was recorded a few times. This CDR3 is also generated by other DNA sequences in the sample. The chain recombines TRBV18 with TRBJ1-1; D might be TRBD1 (5 bases). The germline V gene encodes CDR1 KGHSH and CDR2 LQKENI. The CDR3 is 13 amino acids. V lost 6 bases and J lost 2, with 10 bases in between. CDR3 amino acids: CASSQGRNTEAFF. CDR3 sequence (DNA): TGTGCCAGCTCCCAGGGCCGAAACACTGAAGCTTTCTTT.

The V gene is TRBV6-5, the J gene TRBJ1-2; 7 bases are shared with TRBD1. This CDR3 is 14 amino acids long. The germline V gene encodes CDR1 MNHEY and CDR2 SVGAGI. J lost 8 bases, V lost 0 bases, and 6 bases had no gene match. CDR3 nucleotide sequence: TGTGCCAGCAGTTACTCGGCAGGGGGTTCGGGCTACACCTTC. This encodes CASSYSAGGSGYTF.

The V and J genes are TRBV11-1 and TRBJ1-1; 7 positions agree with TRBD1. The germline V gene has CDR1 SGHAT and CDR2 FQDESV (reference sequence). This CDR3 is 15 amino acids long. The V segment lost 1 base and the J segment 5 bases; nucleotides outside the gene matches: 7. The chain's CDR3 is CASSLVPRGITEAFF. The CDR3 nucleotides read TGTGCCAGCAGCTTAGTGCCCAGGGGGATTACTGAAGCTTTCTTT.

This clone was seen more than once but under ten times. The rearrangement uses TRBV5-6 and TRBJ2-3; D assignment may be TRBD1 or TRBD2 (5 bases each). The CDR3 sequence is 15 residues long. Germline-derived CDR1 and CDR2 are SGHDT and YYEEEE. Trimming took 2 bases from V and 1 from J, leaving 11 bases between them. This CDR3 is CASSFGATRTDTQYF. CDR3 coding DNA: TGTGCCAGCAGCTTCGGGGCCACCCGCACAGATACGCAGTATTTT.

V usage is TRBV28 and J usage is TRBJ2-3; the match to TRBD2 covers 9 bases. The germline V gene has CDR1 MDHEN and CDR2 SYDVKM. V dropped 0 bases and J dropped 2; count of bases not matched to a gene: 6. The length of the CDR3 is 17 residues. CDR3 sequence: CASSLWAAGGVTDTQYF. As DNA, the CDR3 is TGTGCCAGCAGTTTATGGGCGGCGGGGGGGGTCACAGATACGCAGTATTTT.

Points on this clone: Other DNA sequences in this sample translate to the same CDR3. The V call is TRBV19, the J call TRBJ2-3; D unclear. Trimming removed 4 bases from V and 6 bases from J, with 14 bases in between. CDR3 length: 14 amino acids. Germline loops: CDR1 LNHDA, CDR2 SQIVND (reference sequence). CDR3 nucleotides: TGTGCCAGTAGTACCCGGACCATCACTGATACGCAGTATTTT. This encodes CASSTRTITDTQYF. Full variable domain (missing parts from reference TRBV19 and TRBJ2-3): DGGITQSPKYLFRKEGQNVTLSCEQNLNHDAMYWYRQDPGQGLRLIYYSQIVNDFQKGDIAEGYSVSREKKESFPLTVTSAQKNPTAFYLCASSTRTITDTQYFGPGTRLTVL.

The CDR3 nucleotides read TGTGCCAGCAGCCCCCAGGGGGCCTCCTACGAGCAGTACTTC. This gives the protein CASSPQGASYEQYF. V usage is TRBV11-1 and J usage is TRBJ2-7, with 8 positions matching TRBD1. Unmatched junction bases numbered 3, after V lost 5 bases and J lost 0 bases. The CDR3 totals 14 residues. In germline, CDR1 is SGHAT, CDR2 FQDESV (reference sequence).

The sample holds a few counts of this clone. The chain has TRBV5-1 and TRBJ1-1, with TRBD1 as a possible D gene (5 bases). This CDR3 comprises 13 residues. V was clipped by 1 base and J by 4 bases, with 8 bases between them. Germline V gene sequence: CDR1 SGHRS, CDR2 YFSETQ. For the CDR3, the DNA is TGCGCCAGCAGCTTGAAGGGGAGCACTGAAGCTTTCTTT. This translates into CASSLKGSTEAFF.

The table lists this clone with a few counts. V gene TRBV7-3 combines with J gene TRBJ2-3; a weak D match, TRBD2 (5 bases). V dropped 4 bases and J dropped 4 bases, with 12 bases sitting between them. The CDR3 spans 14 residues. From germline, CDR1 is SGHTA and CDR2 FQGTGA. CDR3 nucleotides: TGTGCCAGCAGCTGGGCAGCGGCGTCAGATACGCAGTATTTT. Its translation is CASSWAAASDTQYF.

V gene TRBV5-1 combines with J gene TRBJ1-3; D is undetermined. The V gene's germline CDR1 is SGHRS and CDR2 YFSETQ. Deletions cut 2 bases from V and 2 bases from J, with 11 bases between. The CDR3 loop spans 15 amino acids. CDR3 loop: CASSLSGNPGNTIYF. For the CDR3, the DNA is TGCGCCAGCAGCTTATCGGGGAATCCTGGAAACACCATATATTTT.

The chain uses TRBV5-4 and TRBJ2-3; D may correspond to TRBD1 or TRBD2 (5 bases each). CDR1 SGHNT and CDR2 YYREEE come from the germline V gene (reference sequence). The CDR3 is 16 residues long. The ends were cut back, 0 bases at V and 5 bases at J, with 16 bases in the middle. As DNA, the CDR3 is TGTGCCAGCAGCTTGGTCGGATACCGGGACGAAGATACGCAGTATTTT. It encodes CASSLVGYRDEDTQYF.

With respect to this clone: It may be a read error: a sequence one base away is much more abundant. The chain carries TRBV5-1 and TRBJ2-3; TRBD2 is a possible D gene (5 bases). Per germline, CDR1 SGHRS and CDR2 YFSETQ. V lost 7 bases to trimming and J lost 2 bases, with 20 bases between them. The CDR3 covers 16 residues. The CDR3 region is CASGSYSRVNTDTQYF. For the CDR3, the DNA is TGCGCCAGCGGCTCCTATTCGCGGGTCAACACAGATACGCAGTATTTT.